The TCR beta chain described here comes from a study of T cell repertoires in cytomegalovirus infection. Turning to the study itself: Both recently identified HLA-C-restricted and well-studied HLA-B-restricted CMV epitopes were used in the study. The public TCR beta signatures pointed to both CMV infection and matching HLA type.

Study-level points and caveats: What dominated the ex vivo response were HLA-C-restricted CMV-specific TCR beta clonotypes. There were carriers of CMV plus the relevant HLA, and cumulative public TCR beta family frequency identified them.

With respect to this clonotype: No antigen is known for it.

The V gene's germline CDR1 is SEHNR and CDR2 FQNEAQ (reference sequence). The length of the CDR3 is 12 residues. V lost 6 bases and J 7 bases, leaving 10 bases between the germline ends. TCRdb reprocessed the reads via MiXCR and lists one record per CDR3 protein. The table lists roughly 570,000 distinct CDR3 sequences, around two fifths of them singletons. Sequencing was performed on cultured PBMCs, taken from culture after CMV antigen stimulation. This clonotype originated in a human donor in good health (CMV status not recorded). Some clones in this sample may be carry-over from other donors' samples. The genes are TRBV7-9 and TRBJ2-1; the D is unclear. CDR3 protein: CASRPTGNEQFF. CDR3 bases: TGTGCCAGCAGGCCGACTGGAAATGAGCAGTTCTTC.